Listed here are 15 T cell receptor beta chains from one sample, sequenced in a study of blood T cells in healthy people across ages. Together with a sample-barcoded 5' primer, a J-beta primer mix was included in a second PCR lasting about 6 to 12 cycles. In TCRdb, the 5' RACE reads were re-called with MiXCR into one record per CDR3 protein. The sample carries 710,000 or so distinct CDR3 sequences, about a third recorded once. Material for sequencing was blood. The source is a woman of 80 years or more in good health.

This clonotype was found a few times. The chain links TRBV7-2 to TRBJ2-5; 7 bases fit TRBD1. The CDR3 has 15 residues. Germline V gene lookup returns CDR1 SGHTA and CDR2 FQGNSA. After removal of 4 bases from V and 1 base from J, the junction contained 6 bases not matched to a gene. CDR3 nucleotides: TGTGCCAGCAGCTCCGTCGACAGGGCCCAAGAGACCCAGTACTTC. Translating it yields CASSSVDRAQETQYF. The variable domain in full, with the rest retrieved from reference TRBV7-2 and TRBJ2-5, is GAGVSQSPSNKVTEKGKDVELRCDPISGHTALYWYRQSLGQGLEFLIYFQGNSAPDKSGLPSDRFSAERTGGSVSTLTIQRTQQEDSAVYLCASSSVDRAQETQYFGPGTRLLVL.

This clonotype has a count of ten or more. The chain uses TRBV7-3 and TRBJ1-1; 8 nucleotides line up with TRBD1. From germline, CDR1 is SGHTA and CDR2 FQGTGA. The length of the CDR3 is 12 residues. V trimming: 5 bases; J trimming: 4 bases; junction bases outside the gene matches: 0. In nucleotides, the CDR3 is TGTGCCAGCAGCGGGACAGGCACTGAAGCTTTCTTT. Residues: CASSGTGTEAFF. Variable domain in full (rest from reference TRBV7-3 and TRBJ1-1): GAGVSQTPSNKVTEKGKYVELRCDPISGHTALYWYRQSLGQGPEFLIYFQGTGAADDSGLPNDRFFAVRPEGSVSTLKIQRTERGDSAVYLCASSGTGTEAFFGQGTRLTVV.

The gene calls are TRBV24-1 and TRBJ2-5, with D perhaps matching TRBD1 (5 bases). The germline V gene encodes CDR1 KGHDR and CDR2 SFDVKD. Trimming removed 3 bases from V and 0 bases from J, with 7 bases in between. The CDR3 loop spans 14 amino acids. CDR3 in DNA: TGTGCCACCAGTGATCCAGGGTACCAAGAGACCCAGTACTTC. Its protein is CATSDPGYQETQYF.

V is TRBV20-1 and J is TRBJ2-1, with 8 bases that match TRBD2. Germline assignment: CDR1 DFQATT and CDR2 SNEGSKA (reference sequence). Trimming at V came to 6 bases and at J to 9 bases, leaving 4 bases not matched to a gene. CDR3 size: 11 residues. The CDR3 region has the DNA TGCAGTGCCGGACTAGCCAGTGAGCAGTTCTTC. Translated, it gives CSAGLASEQFF.

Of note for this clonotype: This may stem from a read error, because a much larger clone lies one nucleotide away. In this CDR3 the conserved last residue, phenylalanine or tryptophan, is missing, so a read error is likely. CDR3 DNA sequence: TGTGCCTACGCCGATGGGGCCAACGTCCTGACTTGC. Its translation: CAYADGANVLTC. The V and J genes are TRBV10-3 and TRBJ2-6, with D unclear. Looked up from germline, CDR1 is ENHRY and CDR2 is SYGVKD. V was clipped by 11 bases and J by 3 bases, with 8 bases between them. This CDR3 is 12 amino acids long.

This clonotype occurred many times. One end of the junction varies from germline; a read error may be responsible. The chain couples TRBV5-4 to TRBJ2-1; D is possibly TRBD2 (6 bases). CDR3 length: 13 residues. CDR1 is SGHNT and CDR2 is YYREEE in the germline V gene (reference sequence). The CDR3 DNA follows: TGCGCCGTGGGGCGGGAAGCTCGCAATGAGCAGTTCTTC. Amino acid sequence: CAVGREARNEQFF.

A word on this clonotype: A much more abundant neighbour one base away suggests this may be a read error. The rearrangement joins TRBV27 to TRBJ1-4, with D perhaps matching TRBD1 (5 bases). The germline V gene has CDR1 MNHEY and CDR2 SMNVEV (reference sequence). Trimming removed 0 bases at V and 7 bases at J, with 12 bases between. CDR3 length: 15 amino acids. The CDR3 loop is CASSLSKGSGEKLFF. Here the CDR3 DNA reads TGTGCCAGCAGTTTATCGAAGGGGAGCGGTGAAAAACTGTTTTTT.

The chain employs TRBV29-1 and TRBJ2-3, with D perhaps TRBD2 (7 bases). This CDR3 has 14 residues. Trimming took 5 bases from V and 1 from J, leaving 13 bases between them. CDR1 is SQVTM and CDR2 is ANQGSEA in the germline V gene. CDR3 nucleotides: TGCAGCGTTCACGGGGGGACACGCACAGATACGCAGTATTTT. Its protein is CSVHGGTRTDTQYF.

The DNA of the CDR3 is TGTGCCAGCATGATCTCCGGGACAGGCGGCGAAAAACTGTTTTTT. Residues: CASMISGTGGEKLFF. This chain uses TRBV2 with TRBJ1-4; TRBD1 matches 8 bases. This CDR3 is built from 15 residues. The junction had 12 bases not matched to a gene; V was cut back by 7 bases and J by 8 bases. CDR1 is SNHLY and CDR2 is FYNNEI in the germline V gene.

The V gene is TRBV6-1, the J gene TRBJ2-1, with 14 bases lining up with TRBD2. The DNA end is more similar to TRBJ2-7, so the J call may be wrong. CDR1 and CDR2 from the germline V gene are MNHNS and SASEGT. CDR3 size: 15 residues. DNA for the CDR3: TGTGCCAGCAGTGAGGGGACTAGCGGGGGCAATGAGCAGTACTTC. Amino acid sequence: CASSEGTSGGNEQYF.

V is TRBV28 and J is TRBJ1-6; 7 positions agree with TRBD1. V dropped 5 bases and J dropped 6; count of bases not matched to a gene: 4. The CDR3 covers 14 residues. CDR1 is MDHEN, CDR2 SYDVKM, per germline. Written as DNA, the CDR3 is TGTGCCAGCAGTCCGGACAGGTCTAATTCACCCCTCCACTTT. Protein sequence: CASSPDRSNSPLHF.

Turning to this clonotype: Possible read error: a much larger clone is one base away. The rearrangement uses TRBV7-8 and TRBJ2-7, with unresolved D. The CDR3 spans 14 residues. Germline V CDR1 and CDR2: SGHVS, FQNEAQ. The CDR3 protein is CANSSPTSFYEQYF. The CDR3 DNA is TGTGCCAACAGCTCCCCGACATCGTTCTACGAGCAGTACTTC.

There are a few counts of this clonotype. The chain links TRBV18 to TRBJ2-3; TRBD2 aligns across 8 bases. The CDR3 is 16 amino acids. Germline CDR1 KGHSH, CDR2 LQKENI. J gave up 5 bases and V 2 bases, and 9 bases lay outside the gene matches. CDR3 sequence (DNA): TGTGCCAGCTCACCAGTCGGCGGGGGGCCCCAAGATACGCAGTATTTT. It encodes CASSPVGGGPQDTQYF.

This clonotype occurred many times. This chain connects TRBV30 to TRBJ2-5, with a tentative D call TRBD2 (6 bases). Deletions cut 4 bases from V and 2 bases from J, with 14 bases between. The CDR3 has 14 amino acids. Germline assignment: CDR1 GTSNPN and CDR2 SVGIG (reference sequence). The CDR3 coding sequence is TGTGCCTGGACTCCGGGACTGCGACAAGAGACCCAGTACTTC. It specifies CAWTPGLRQETQYF.

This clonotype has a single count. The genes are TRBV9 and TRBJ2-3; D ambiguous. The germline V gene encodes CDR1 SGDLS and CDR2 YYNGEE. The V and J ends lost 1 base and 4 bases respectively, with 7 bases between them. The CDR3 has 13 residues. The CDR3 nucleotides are TGTGCCAGCAGCGTAACTTCCGCAGATACGCAGTATTTT. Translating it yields CASSVTSADTQYF.